The 30 T cell receptor beta chains below come from one sample, sequenced in a study of metastatic and nonmetastatic thyroid tumors (dated by TCRdb to 2020 to 2022). No patient had received any treatment before thyroid surgery. Receptors were amplified or captured by PCR. TCRdb lists the instrument as Illumina HiSeq 4000. TCRdb passed the public sequencing reads through fastp at Q25 and MiXCR, retaining productive beta sequences. The sample table contains around 23,000 clones; only one count was recorded for roughly 27% of them. The top ten hold 14% of the sample. The sequenced material came from tumor tissue. The source of these receptors is a male donor with papillary thyroid cancer or a benign thyroid nodule (not recorded which). Some clones in this sample may be carry-over from other donors' samples.

This clone has only a few counts. This chain uses TRBV6-5 with TRBJ1-5; TRBD1 might be the D (5 bases). The CDR3 extends over 14 amino acids. Germline V CDR1 and CDR2: MNHEY, SVGAGI. The V and J ends lost 6 bases and 6 bases respectively, with 15 bases between them. CDR3 nucleotide sequence: TGTGCCAGCAGATACCAGGGATTGGGTCAGCCCCAGCATTTT. This translates into CASRYQGLGQPQHF.

This clone was detected only a few times. The chain employs TRBV6-1 and TRBJ2-1; 8 bases fit TRBD1. CDR1 is MNHNS and CDR2 is SASEGT in the germline V gene. The CDR3 has 14 residues. Germline trimming cut 6 bases from V and 8 bases from J; bases unmatched to any gene: 9. CDR3 in DNA: TGTGCCAGCAGACCGGGGACAGGAGAGGATGAGCAGTTCTTC. Amino acids: CASRPGTGEDEQFF.

The V call is TRBV28, the J call TRBJ2-7, with D uncertain. The germline gives CDR1 MDHEN, CDR2 SYDVKM. The ends were cut back, 6 bases at V and 3 bases at J, with 9 bases in the middle. This CDR3 region has 12 residues. The CDR3, as DNA: TGTGCCAGCAGCCACGGTAACTACGAGCAGTACGTC. Translating gives CASSHGNYEQYV.

This clone was counted a few times. The chain is built from TRBV11-2 and TRBJ2-7; TRBD1 or TRBD2 may be the D gene (5 bases each). Germline V gives CDR1 SGHAT, CDR2 FQNNGV. The CDR3 length is 15 residues. V lost 4 bases and J 1 base, leaving 14 bases between the germline ends. CDR3 sequence: CASSSPWDRSYEQYF. The CDR3 coding sequence is TGTGCCAGCAGCTCGCCCTGGGACCGTTCCTACGAGCAGTACTTC.

As regards this clone: The junction departs from germline at one end; a sequencing error may be responsible. The chain recombines TRBV6-5 with TRBJ1-4; possibly TRBD1 for D (6 bases). Germline CDR1 and CDR2: MNHEY and SVGAGI. The CDR3 runs to 18 residues. CDR3 amino acids: CASIYTQFYQGSVEKLFF. DNA for the CDR3: TGTGCCAGCATTTACACGCAGTTTTACCAGGGGAGTGTTGAAAAACTGTTTTTT.

The J gene is TRBJ1-2, the V gene TRBV20-1; 7 bases map to TRBD1. The CDR3 is made up of 14 amino acids. The germline gives CDR1 DFQATT, CDR2 SNEGSKA (reference sequence). The V and J ends lost 6 bases and 5 bases, in that order; junction bases with no gene match: 12. The CDR3 coding sequence is TGCAGTGCCTACAGGGACAGAGAATCGTATGGCTACACCTTC. It yields the protein CSAYRDRESYGYTF.

In its sample, this clone was seen a few times. CDR3 residues: CASSVAGTGGTGANVLTF. The CDR3 DNA reads as TGTGCCAGCAGTGTCGCCGGGACAGGGGGCACTGGGGCCAACGTCCTGACTTTC. This chain joins TRBV28 and TRBJ2-6, with 12 bases that match TRBD1. Germline-derived CDR1 and CDR2 are MDHEN and SYDVKM. The CDR3 runs to 18 residues. V shed 5 bases and J 2 bases; nucleotides not matched to a gene: 7.

The chain has TRBV9 and TRBJ2-2, with no clear D. Trimming stripped 0 bases from V and 2 bases from J, with 8 bases between. Germline loops: CDR1 SGDLS, CDR2 YYNGEE. CDR3 length: 15 residues. CDR3 nucleotide sequence: TGTGCCAGCAGCGTAGGCAGCCACAACACCGGGGAGCTGTTTTTT. Its translation: CASSVGSHNTGELFF.

This clone was detected a few times. V usage is TRBV3-1 and J usage is TRBJ2-3; TRBD2 agrees at 7 bases. Germline V lookup: CDR1 LGHDT, CDR2 YNNKEL (reference sequence). This CDR3 has 14 residues. V lost 5 bases, J lost 2 bases, and 4 bases stayed unmatched. The CDR3 nucleotides read TGTGCCAGCAGCTTTAGCGGGTTCACAGATACGCAGTATTTT. It specifies CASSFSGFTDTQYF.

This clone was found a few times. This chain uses TRBV6-1 with TRBJ1-1; 10 bases are a match to TRBD1. The CDR3 has 15 amino acids. Per the germline V gene, CDR1 is MNHNS and CDR2 is SASEGT. Unmatched junction bases numbered 9, after V lost 6 bases and J lost 5 bases. The CDR3 is CASSPGTGVGTEAFF. In DNA form, the CDR3 reads TGTGCCAGCAGCCCGGGGACAGGGGTGGGGACTGAAGCTTTCTTT.

The rearrangement uses TRBV30 and TRBJ2-7; 8 bases map to TRBD2. Germline CDR1 GTSNPN, CDR2 SVGIG (reference sequence). This CDR3 has 12 amino acids. J lost 4 bases, V lost 4 bases, and 3 bases had no gene match. CDR3: CAWTSGLYEQYF. The CDR3 DNA reads as TGTGCCTGGACTAGCGGGCTGTACGAGCAGTACTTC. The full variable domain, rest sourced from reference TRBV30 and TRBJ2-7, is SQTIHQWPATLVQPVGSPLSLECTVEGTSNPNLYWYRQAAGRGLQLLFYSVGIGQISSEVPQNLSASRPQDRQFILSSKKLLLSDSGFYLCAWTSGLYEQYFGPGTRLTVT.

The chain employs TRBV9 and TRBJ1-5; TRBD1 agrees at 7 bases. After removal of 0 bases from V and 2 bases from J, the junction contained 2 bases not matched to a gene. The CDR3 totals 15 residues. Germline V gene sequence: CDR1 SGDLS, CDR2 YYNGEE. CDR3 sequence reads: CASSVEGGGNQPQHF. In nucleotides, the CDR3 is TGTGCCAGCAGCGTAGAAGGGGGCGGCAATCAGCCCCAGCATTTT.

This clone is large within its sample. V usage is TRBV7-6 and J usage is TRBJ2-7, with TRBD1 identical over 7 bases. Germline assignment: CDR1 SGHVS and CDR2 FNYEAQ. V was pared by 4 bases and J by 7 bases, with 4 bases of the junction left unmatched. The CDR3 sequence is 12 residues long. Here the CDR3 DNA reads TGTGCCAGCAGCTCGACAGGGAAGGAGCAGTACTTC. Translated: CASSSTGKEQYF.

V is TRBV28 and J is TRBJ1-5; D ambiguous. CDR1 and CDR2 from the germline V gene are MDHEN and SYDVKM. The CDR3 totals 16 residues. With 5 bases removed from V and 1 base from J, the gap between germline ends came to 15 bases. This CDR3 is CASSEDAVASNQPQHF. The CDR3 bases are TGTGCCAGCAGTGAGGACGCGGTGGCGAGCAATCAGCCCCAGCATTTT.

This clone was seen at least ten times. The CDR3 sequence: CASSLRGNIQYF. The CDR3 region has the DNA TGTGCCAGCAGCCTCAGGGGGAACATTCAGTACTTC. This rearrangement joins TRBV3-1 to TRBJ2-4; TRBD1 matches at 7 bases. From germline, CDR1 is LGHDT and CDR2 YNNKEL (reference sequence). The CDR3 length is 12 residues. Trimming took 4 bases from V and 7 from J; bases not matched to a gene: 1. Complete variable domain (other parts from reference TRBV3-1 and TRBJ2-4): DTAVSQTPKYLVTQMGNDKSIKCEQNLGHDTMYWYKQDSKKFLKIMFSYNNKELIINETVPNRFSPKSPDKAHLNLHINSLELGDSAVYFCASSLRGNIQYFGAGTRLSVL.

The sample holds many counts of this clone. The V gene is TRBV6-1, the J gene TRBJ1-5; tentatively, D is TRBD1 (6 bases). Trimming removed 7 bases from V and 3 bases from J, with 16 bases in between. CDR1 MNHNS and CDR2 SASEGT come from the germline V gene. This CDR3 has 15 residues. As DNA, the CDR3 is TGTGCCAGCACGGGGGGCAGAAGGGTCAATCAGCCCCAGCATTTT. Translated, it gives CASTGGRRVNQPQHF.

The table lists this clone with many counts. Sequence at one end of the junction differs from germline and may be a read error. The chain carries TRBV10-1 and TRBJ1-2; no clear D gene. CDR1 and CDR2 from the germline V gene are WNHNN and SYGVQD (reference sequence). This CDR3 contains 14 residues. In nucleotides, the CDR3 is TGCGCCAGCAGTGAGTCCGGTCGAGGAAGACCTGCTAGCTTC. Translating it yields CASSESGRGRPASF.

The chain carries TRBV24-1 and TRBJ1-2; tentative D call: TRBD1 (5 bases). The V and J ends lost 2 bases and 0 bases respectively, with 9 bases between them. The CDR3 is 15 amino acids. Germline V CDR1 and CDR2: KGHDR, SFDVKD. The CDR3 sequence is CATSDSGRANYGYTF. CDR3 in DNA: TGTGCCACCAGTGATTCGGGCAGGGCTAACTATGGCTACACCTTC.

This clone was recorded many times. The gene calls are TRBV20-1 and TRBJ2-1; 8 bases fit TRBD2. From germline, CDR1 is DFQATT and CDR2 SNEGSKA (reference sequence). The CDR3 sequence is 14 residues long. J lost 3 bases, V lost 3 bases, and 4 bases had no gene match. The CDR3 loop reads CSASGRASYNEQFF. The DNA for the CDR3 is TGCAGTGCTAGCGGGAGGGCCAGCTACAATGAGCAGTTCTTC.

This chain joins TRBV5-1 and TRBJ1-2; D is undetermined. CDR3 length: 14 amino acids. The V and J ends lost 0 bases and 4 bases respectively, with 10 bases between them. CDR1 is SGHRS and CDR2 is YFSETQ in the germline V gene. The DNA of the CDR3 is TGCGCCAGCAGCTTGGAGGCAGCAGGCTATGGCTACACCTTC. This gives the protein CASSLEAAGYGYTF.

This clone was counted at least ten times. As DNA, the CDR3 is TGTGCCAGCAGTCCACCGGGACAGGGTTGGACTGAAGCTTTCTTT. As protein: CASSPPGQGWTEAFF. The chain links TRBV27 to TRBJ1-1, with 9 nucleotides matching TRBD1. This CDR3 spans 15 amino acids. Germline loops: CDR1 MNHEY, CDR2 SMNVEV (reference sequence). The ends lost 5 bases at V and 5 bases at J; junction bases unmatched: 9.

In this sample, this clone is medium-sized. Other DNA sequences in this specimen translate into the identical CDR3. The chain links TRBV5-1 to TRBJ1-2; D is possibly TRBD1 (5 bases). V was pared by 0 bases and J by 6 bases, with 9 bases between. The CDR3 covers 13 residues. The germline V gene has CDR1 SGHRS and CDR2 YFSETQ. The CDR3, as DNA: TGCGCCAGCAGCTTGGGAGAAGGGGATGGCTACACCTTC. It translates to CASSLGEGDGYTF.

The genes are TRBV27 and TRBJ1-2, with D possibly matching TRBD1 (5 bases). The germline V and J ends were trimmed by 1 base and 8 bases, with 11 bases remaining between them. The CDR3 runs to 13 residues. Germline-derived CDR1 and CDR2 are MNHEY and SMNVEV (reference sequence). CDR3 loop: CASSLYRGSGYTF. CDR3 nucleotides: TGTGCCAGCAGTTTATATAGGGGAAGCGGCTACACCTTC.

This clone ranks as medium-sized. J is TRBJ2-7 and V is TRBV7-9; D gene ambiguous. Trimming took off 0 bases at V and 6 bases at J, with 6 bases between the two ends. From germline, CDR1 is SEHNR and CDR2 FQNEAQ (reference sequence). This CDR3 region has 12 residues. The CDR3 DNA sequence: TGTGCCAGCAGCTTAGCGGATGGCGAGCAGTACTTC. Translated, it gives CASSLADGEQYF.

This clone turned up a few times. The chain is built from TRBV19 and TRBJ2-7; TRBD2 matches at 8 bases. V dropped 4 bases and J dropped 5; count of bases not matched to a gene: 10. CDR1 is LNHDA, CDR2 SQIVND, per germline (reference sequence). This CDR3 contains 15 residues. The CDR3 here is CASSTRDGGADEQYF. The CDR3 nucleotides read TGTGCCAGTAGTACCCGGGACGGGGGGGCGGACGAGCAGTACTTC.

J is TRBJ2-1 and V is TRBV14; TRBD1 aligns across 9 bases. CDR1 is SGHDN, CDR2 FVKESK, per germline. The CDR3 loop spans 16 amino acids. V lost 2 bases and J lost 6; bases outside the gene matches: 8. The CDR3, as DNA: TGTGCCAGCAGCCAACTACAGGGGGCCTGGGGCAATGAGCAGTTCTTC. Translating it yields CASSQLQGAWGNEQFF. The whole variable domain, remainder taken from reference TRBV14 and TRBJ2-1, is EAGVTQFPSHSVIEKGQTVTLRCDPISGHDNLYWYRRVMGKEIKFLLHFVKESKQDESGMPNNRFLAERTGGTYSTLKVQPAELEDSGVYFCASSQLQGAWGNEQFFGPGTRLTVL.

There are many counts of this clone. The chain links TRBV11-2 to TRBJ1-4; a possible D gene is TRBD1 (5 bases). The germline V gene has CDR1 SGHAT and CDR2 FQNNGV. The CDR3 consists of 16 residues. V lost 0 bases, J lost 5 bases, and 13 bases lay in between. The CDR3 sequence is CASSLDPAAGNEKLFF. The CDR3 nucleotides read TGTGCCAGCAGCTTAGATCCGGCGGCAGGGAATGAAAAACTGTTTTTT.

This clone showed up just a few times. This chain connects TRBV6-1 to TRBJ1-3; possibly TRBD1 for D (5 bases). The CDR3 contains 17 residues. Germline lookup yields CDR1 MNHNS and CDR2 SASEGT. V was shortened by 5 bases and J by 0 bases, with 17 bases between the two germline ends. CDR3 sequence reads: CASSRFLGHSSGNTIYF. The CDR3 region has the DNA TGTGCCAGCAGTAGATTCCTCGGACATTCCTCTGGAAACACCATATATTTT.

This chain uses TRBV20-1 with TRBJ2-7, with unresolved D. The germline V and J ends were trimmed by 7 bases and 2 bases, with 15 bases remaining between them. The CDR3 extends over 13 amino acids. Germline V gene data show CDR1 as DFQATT and CDR2 as SNEGSKA (reference sequence). In DNA form, the CDR3 reads TGCAGTGTGCCGGAACAGAGACCCTACGAGCAGTACTTC. This translates into CSVPEQRPYEQYF.

On this clone itself: This sequence may be a read error, since a much larger clone differs from it by one base. The CDR3 nucleotides are TGCGCCAGCAGCCAAAGAGGACCAGCTGATCAGTTCTTC. Its protein product is CASSQRGPADQFF. The chain is built from TRBV4-1 and TRBJ2-1; D not resolved. Trimming pared 2 bases from V and 13 bases from J, leaving 15 bases between. The germline gives CDR1 MGHRA, CDR2 YSYEKL. The CDR3 covers 13 residues.